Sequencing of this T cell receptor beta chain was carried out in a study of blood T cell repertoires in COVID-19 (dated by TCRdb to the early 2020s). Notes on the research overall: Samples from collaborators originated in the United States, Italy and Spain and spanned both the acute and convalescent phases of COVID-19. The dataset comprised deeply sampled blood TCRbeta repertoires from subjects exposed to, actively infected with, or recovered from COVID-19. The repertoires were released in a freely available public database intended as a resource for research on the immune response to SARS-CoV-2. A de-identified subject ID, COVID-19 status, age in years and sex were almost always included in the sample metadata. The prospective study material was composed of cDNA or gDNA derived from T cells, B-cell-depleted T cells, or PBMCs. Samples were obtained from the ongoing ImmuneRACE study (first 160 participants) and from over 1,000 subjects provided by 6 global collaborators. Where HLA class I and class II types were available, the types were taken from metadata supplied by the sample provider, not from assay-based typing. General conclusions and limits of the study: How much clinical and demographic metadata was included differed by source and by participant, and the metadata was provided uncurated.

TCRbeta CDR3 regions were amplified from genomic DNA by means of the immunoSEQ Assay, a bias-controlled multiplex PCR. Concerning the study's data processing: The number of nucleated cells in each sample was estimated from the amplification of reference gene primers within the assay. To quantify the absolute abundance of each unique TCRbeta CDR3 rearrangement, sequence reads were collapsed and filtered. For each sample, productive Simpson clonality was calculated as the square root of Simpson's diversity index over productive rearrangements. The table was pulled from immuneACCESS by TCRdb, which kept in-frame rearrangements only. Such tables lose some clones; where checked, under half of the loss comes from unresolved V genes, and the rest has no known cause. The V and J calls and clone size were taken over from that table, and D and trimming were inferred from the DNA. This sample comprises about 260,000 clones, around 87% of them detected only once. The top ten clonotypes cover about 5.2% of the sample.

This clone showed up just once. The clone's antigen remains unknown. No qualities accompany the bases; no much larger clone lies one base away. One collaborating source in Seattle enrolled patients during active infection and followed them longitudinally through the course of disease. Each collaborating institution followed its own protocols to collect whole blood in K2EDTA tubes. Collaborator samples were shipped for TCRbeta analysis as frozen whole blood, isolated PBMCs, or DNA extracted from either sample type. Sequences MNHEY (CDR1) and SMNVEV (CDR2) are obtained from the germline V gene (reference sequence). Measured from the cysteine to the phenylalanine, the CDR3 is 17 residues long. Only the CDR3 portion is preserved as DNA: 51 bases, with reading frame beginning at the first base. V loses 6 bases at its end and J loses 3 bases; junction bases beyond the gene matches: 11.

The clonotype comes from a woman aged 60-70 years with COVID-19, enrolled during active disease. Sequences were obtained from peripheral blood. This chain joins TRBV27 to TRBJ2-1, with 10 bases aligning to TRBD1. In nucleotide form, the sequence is TGTGCCAGCAGGAGGCCAGCCGGGACAGGGGTCTACAATGAGCAGTTCTTC. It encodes CASRRPAGTGVYNEQFF.